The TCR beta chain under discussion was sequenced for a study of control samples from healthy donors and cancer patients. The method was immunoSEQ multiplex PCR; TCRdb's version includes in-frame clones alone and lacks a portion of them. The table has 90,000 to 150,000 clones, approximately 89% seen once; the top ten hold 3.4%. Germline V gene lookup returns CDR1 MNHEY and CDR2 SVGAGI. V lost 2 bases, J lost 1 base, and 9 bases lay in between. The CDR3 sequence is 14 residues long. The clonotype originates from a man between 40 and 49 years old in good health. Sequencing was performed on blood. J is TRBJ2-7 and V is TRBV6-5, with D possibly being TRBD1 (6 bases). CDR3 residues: CASSYTGQSYEQYF. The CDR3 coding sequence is TGTGCCAGCAGTTACACTGGACAGTCCTACGAGCAGTACTTC.